This T cell receptor beta chain came from a study of T cells in Graves' hyperthyroidism and ophthalmopathy. Points from the study as a whole: Ophthalmopathy, as predicted by the model, came a median around 6 months after the prediction.

As regards this clonotype: Its antigen is currently unknown. Given a much more abundant clone one base away, this may be a read error. The conserved final phenylalanine or tryptophan is absent from the CDR3, which likely points to a read error.

Regions amplified from RNA transcripts were the TCR beta CDR3 regions. A set of HTBI primers served as the primers for a first-round RT-PCR of the TCR CDR3. Each CDR3 protein is one row after TCRdb ran MiXCR on the multiplex PCR reads. The data contain 660,000 or so distinct CDR3 sequences, roughly 20% of them seen just once; the ten biggest clones take up more than 30%. The cohort's ophthalmopathy patients, a group with duration under 3 months, had a Clinical Activity Score of at least 3 and a NOSPECS grade of at least 4. Patients showing uncontrolled infection, other autoimmune disease, pregnancy or lactation were ineligible. Clinical symptoms, serum thyroxine, TRAb, thyroid ultrasound and orbital computed tomography informed diagnoses. This CDR3 spans 15 amino acids. CDR1 and CDR2 (germline): MNHNS, SASEGT. V lost 5 bases and J 1 base, leaving 15 bases between the germline ends.

Material for sequencing was blood. The origin of this receptor is a man in his thirties or forties with Graves' ophthalmopathy. This chain uses TRBV6-1 with TRBJ2-7; the D gene is possibly TRBD2 (5 bases). CDR3 residues: CASSPSKSGSYEQYS. CDR3 sequence (DNA): TGTGCCAGCAGTCCCTCCAAGAGCGGTTCCTACGAGCAGTACTCC.